Following are 17 T cell receptor beta chains from one sample sequenced in a study of OX40 agonist ivuxolimab in advanced cancers. TCRdb's table, derived via immunoSEQ multiplex PCR, lists solely in-frame clones and lacks some. Among tens of thousands of clones listed, roughly 84% were seen once. The sequencing used CD4+ or CD8+ T cells sorted from blood, collected in a trial of the OX40 agonist ivuxolimab. These receptor sequences come from an adult with an advanced solid tumor such as melanoma, head and neck, liver or kidney cancer.

This rearrangement joins TRBV6-1 to TRBJ2-7; 9 bases are a match to TRBD2. After removal of 2 bases from V and 3 bases from J, the junction contained 5 bases not matched to a gene. Germline values: CDR1 MNHNS, CDR2 SASEGT. CDR3 length equals 15 residues. The CDR3 region is CASSERTSGHYEQYF. The CDR3 coding sequence is TGTGCCAGCAGTGAAAGAACTAGCGGGCACTACGAGCAGTACTTC.

In nucleotides, the CDR3 is TGCGCCAGCAGCCCGGGACTAGCGGCGGGTGAGCAGTACTTC. This encodes CASSPGLAAGEQYF. V usage is TRBV5-1 and J usage is TRBJ2-7; 11 bases are a match to TRBD2. The germline gives CDR1 SGHRS, CDR2 YFSETQ. The CDR3 loop spans 14 amino acids. V lost 4 bases, J lost 7 bases, and 7 bases stayed unmatched. The whole variable domain, remainder taken from reference TRBV5-1 and TRBJ2-7, is KAGVTQTPRYLIKTRGQQVTLSCSPISGHRSVSWYQQTPGQGLQFLFEYFSETQRNKGNFPGRFSGRQFSNSRSEMNVSTLELGDSALYLCASSPGLAAGEQYFGPGTRLTVT.

In its sample, this clone was seen once. The chain links TRBV7-2 to TRBJ2-1, with 9 bases matching TRBD2. Germline V gene data show CDR1 as SGHTA and CDR2 as FQGNSA. The CDR3 is 14 residues long. The trim removed 5 bases at V and 7 bases at J, leaving 6 bases unmatched. CDR3 sequence reads: CASSTGLATNEQFF. The CDR3 bases are TGTGCCAGCAGCACCGGACTAGCGACTAATGAGCAGTTCTTC.

This CDR3 is CASSERRYNEQFF. DNA of the CDR3: TGTGCCAGTAGTGAACGGCGTTACAATGAGCAGTTCTTC. The rearrangement joins TRBV19 to TRBJ2-1; D remains ambiguous. CDR1 is LNHDA, CDR2 SQIVND, per germline (reference sequence). The CDR3 is 13 residues long. Trimming removed 5 bases at V and 4 bases at J, with 9 bases between. Combining the CDR3 with reference TRBV19 and TRBJ2-1 gives the whole variable domain DGGITQSPKYLFRKEGQNVTLSCEQNLNHDAMYWYRQDPGQGLRLIYYSQIVNDFQKGDIAEGYSVSREKKESFPLTVTSAQKNPTAFYLCASSERRYNEQFFGPGTRLTVL.

CDR3 protein: CAISVEINEQFF. The CDR3 nucleotides are TGTGCCATCAGTGTGGAGATAAATGAGCAGTTCTTC. J is TRBJ2-1 and V is TRBV10-3; D unresolved. Germline V lookup: CDR1 ENHRY, CDR2 SYGVKD. This CDR3 spans 12 amino acids. Trimming shortened V by 4 bases and J by 7 bases, and 8 bases separated the two germline ends.

The rearrangement joins TRBV6-1 to TRBJ2-7, with D perhaps matching TRBD1 (6 bases). The CDR3 is made up of 14 amino acids. The germline V gene has CDR1 MNHNS and CDR2 SASEGT. V was trimmed by 7 bases and J by 5 bases, leaving 18 bases between them. The CDR3 coding sequence is TGTGCCAGCAAGAGCAGGGGATTCCCTCACGAGCAGTACTTC. It codes for CASKSRGFPHEQYF.

This chain joins TRBV7-9 and TRBJ2-7, with TRBD1 matching 8 bases. V trimming: 1 base; J trimming: 6 bases; junction bases outside the gene matches: 5. The germline gives CDR1 SEHNR, CDR2 FQNEAQ (reference sequence). There are 14 residues in the CDR3. This chain's CDR3 is CASSLEAGGTEQYF. CDR3 nucleotide sequence: TGTGCCAGCAGCTTAGAAGCAGGGGGCACCGAGCAGTACTTC.

This clone was counted once. The CDR3 loop reads CASSLGQPYEQYF. The CDR3 DNA reads as TGTGCCAGCAGCTTAGGCCAGCCCTACGAGCAGTACTTC. V usage is TRBV11-3 and J usage is TRBJ2-7; D not resolved. V was trimmed by 1 base and J by 2 bases, leaving 6 bases between them. The CDR3 loop spans 13 amino acids. Germline assignment: CDR1 SGHNT and CDR2 YENEEA.

V gene TRBV6-1 combines with J gene TRBJ2-5; 8 bases line up with TRBD1. CDR3 length: 12 amino acids. Looked up from germline, CDR1 is MNHNS and CDR2 is SASEGT. Unmatched junction bases numbered 2, after V lost 2 bases and J lost 9 bases. The DNA for the CDR3 is TGTGCCAGCAGTGAACAGGGGGCGGCCCAGTACTTC. It yields the protein CASSEQGAAQYF.

V and J are TRBV5-4 and TRBJ2-6, with 15 positions matching TRBD2. Per germline, CDR1 SGHNT and CDR2 YYREEE (reference sequence). The CDR3 extends over 20 amino acids. V was clipped by 6 bases and J by 4 bases; unmatched bases: 14. The CDR3 nucleotides are TGTGCCAGCAACCGAGGGGGAGGACTAGCGGGAGGGCCCGGGGCCAACGTCCTGACTTTC. Translating gives CASNRGGGLAGGPGANVLTF.

The chain combines TRBV18 with TRBJ1-1; possible D gene TRBD1, 5 bases. Looked up from germline, CDR1 is KGHSH and CDR2 is LQKENI. The CDR3 runs 13 residues. Trimming shortened V by 0 bases and J by 5 bases, and 7 bases separated the two germline ends. CDR3 region: CASSPPGGTEAFF. The CDR3 coding sequence is TGTGCCAGCTCACCACCTGGGGGGACTGAAGCTTTCTTT.

The chain joins TRBV4-2 to TRBJ2-2; 8 nucleotides line up with TRBD1. This CDR3 region has 16 residues. Germline V CDR1 and CDR2: LGHNA, YNFKEQ. Losses at the gene ends were 1 base for V and 4 bases for J; bases not matched to a gene: 5. The CDR3 spells CASSQAGTGITGELFF. In nucleotides, the CDR3 is TGTGCCAGCAGCCAAGCTGGGACAGGAATCACCGGGGAGCTGTTTTTT.

This sequence joins TRBV28 and TRBJ1-2, with a tentative D call TRBD1 (5 bases). This CDR3 comprises 12 residues. From germline, CDR1 is MDHEN and CDR2 SYDVKM. Between the trimmed V and J ends, which lost 3 bases and 3 bases, there was a span of 5 bases. CDR3 region: CASSLGDYGYTF. The CDR3 DNA follows: TGTGCCAGCAGTTTGGGGGACTATGGCTACACCTTC.

The genes are TRBV5-6 and TRBJ1-4, with 9 nucleotides matching TRBD1. This CDR3 region has 14 residues. The junction had 2 bases not matched to a gene; V was cut back by 3 bases and J by 5 bases. Germline V CDR1 and CDR2: SGHDT, YYEEEE. The CDR3 nucleotides read TGTGCCAGCAGCTCCGACAGGGGGAATGAAAAACTGTTTTTT. Encoded protein: CASSSDRGNEKLFF. Variable domain in full (rest from reference TRBV5-6 and TRBJ1-4): DAGVTQSPTHLIKTRGQQVTLRCSPKSGHDTVSWYQQALGQGPQFIFQYYEEEERQRGNFPDRFSGHQFPNYSSELNVNALLLGDSALYLCASSSDRGNEKLFFGSGTQLSVL.

The genes are TRBV6-5 and TRBJ1-2; 9 bases fit TRBD1. The germline V gene encodes CDR1 MNHEY and CDR2 SVGAGI. This CDR3 has 13 residues. With V trimmed by 6 bases and J by 3 bases, 2 bases remained unmatched. The CDR3 DNA reads as TGTGCCAGCAGACGGGACAGGGACTATGGCTACACCTTC. It yields the protein CASRRDRDYGYTF.

The rearrangement uses TRBV5-1 and TRBJ2-6; D may be TRBD1 (6 bases). V was clipped by 5 bases and J by 0 bases, with 9 bases between them. Germline V CDR1 and CDR2: SGHRS, YFSETQ. The CDR3 sequence is 15 residues long. The CDR3 loop reads CASRDSLSGANVLTF. DNA for the CDR3: TGCGCCAGCAGGGACAGCCTCTCTGGGGCCAACGTCCTGACTTTC.

This chain joins TRBV18 and TRBJ2-5, with D perhaps TRBD2 (6 bases). Germline V CDR1 and CDR2: KGHSH, LQKENI. V lost 6 bases to trimming and J lost 0 bases, with 11 bases between them. This CDR3 is built from 14 residues. CDR3 coding DNA: TGTGCCAGCTCTCCTCGGGAGAACCAAGAGACCCAGTACTTC. Protein product: CASSPRENQETQYF.